This is a list of T cell receptor beta chains from one sample in a study of response to subunit inactivated influenza vaccine. TCRdb independently ran MiXCR on the RT-PCR reads; one entry per CDR3 protein. The sample contains some 640,000 distinct CDR3 sequences, about 15% of which appear only once. The starting material was PBMCs from blood, obtained approximately 15 days before vaccination. The receptors here all came from a man over 45 who received an inactivated influenza vaccine. Both conserved end residues are part of each CDR3. The D gene is left open where the match is weak. The size entry is marked missing in some rows and otherwise reads once, few, many or a size class.

cdr3_aa: CASSSAGPRAYEQYF
cdr3_nt: TGTGCCAGCAGCTCGGCCGGCCCTCGTGCCTACGAGCAGTACTTC
d_call: .
clone_size: few
j_call: TRBJ2-7
v_call: TRBV7-9

cdr3_aa: CASSGHIFEKLFF
cdr3_nt: TGTGCCAGCAGCGGACATATTTTTGAAAAACTGTTTTTT
d_call: .
clone_size: few
j_call: TRBJ1-4
v_call: TRBV12-3/TRBV12-4

cdr3_aa: CASSLGGFVDEQFF
cdr3_nt: TGTGCCAGCAGCCTTGGGGGGTTTGTCGATGAGCAGTTCTTC
d_call: .
clone_size: many
j_call: TRBJ2-1
v_call: TRBV6-2/TRBV6-3

cdr3_aa: CASSFSLNFGYGYTF
cdr3_nt: TGTGCCAGCAGTTTCTCCCTGAATTTTGGCTATGGCTACACCTTC
d_call: .
clone_size: few
j_call: TRBJ1-2
v_call: TRBV12-3/TRBV12-4

cdr3_aa: CASSPGLSTEAFF
cdr3_nt: TGTGCCAGCAGTCCAGGGTTGAGCACTGAAGCTTTCTTT
d_call: .
clone_size: few
j_call: TRBJ1-1
v_call: TRBV3-1

cdr3_aa: CASGRAGSYNEQFF
cdr3_nt: TGTGCCAGCGGCAGAGCCGGATCCTACAATGAGCAGTTCTTC
d_call: .
clone_size: .
j_call: TRBJ2-1
v_call: TRBV6-1

cdr3_aa: CASSLAYSNRQGYEQYF
cdr3_nt: TGTGCCAGCAGCTTAGCCTACTCAAATCGACAGGGCTACGAGCAGTACTTC
d_call: TRBD1
clone_size: .
j_call: TRBJ2-7
v_call: TRBV7-2

cdr3_aa: CASSLISGTSAIGPYNEQFF
cdr3_nt: TGTGCCAGCAGCTTAATTAGCGGGACTAGCGCCATCGGTCCGTACAATGAGCAGTTCTTC
d_call: TRBD2
clone_size: .
j_call: TRBJ2-1
v_call: TRBV11-2

cdr3_aa: CASSLGTSGGDEQFF
cdr3_nt: TGTGCCAGCAGCTTGGGGACTAGCGGGGGCGATGAGCAGTTCTTC
d_call: TRBD2
clone_size: many
j_call: TRBJ2-1
v_call: TRBV5-6

cdr3_aa: CASSTYDLFRGDRVNTEAFF
cdr3_nt: TGTGCCAGCAGCACCTACGACTTATTTAGGGGCGACAGGGTGAACACTGAAGCTTTCTTT
d_call: TRBD1
clone_size: many
j_call: TRBJ1-1
v_call: TRBV14

cdr3_aa: CASSANQGFLSYEQYF
cdr3_nt: TGTGCCAGCAGCGCAAACCAGGGGTTCCTTTCCTACGAGCAGTACTTC
d_call: .
clone_size: .
j_call: TRBJ2-7
v_call: TRBV11-2

cdr3_aa: CSVDGLAGETSYNEQFF
cdr3_nt: TGCAGCGTTGATGGACTAGCGGGAGAGACTTCCTACAATGAGCAGTTCTTC
d_call: TRBD2
clone_size: many
j_call: TRBJ2-1
v_call: TRBV29-1

cdr3_aa: CASSPRTGVGNGELFF
cdr3_nt: TGTGCCAGCAGCCCGCGGACAGGGGTGGGGAACGGGGAGCTGTTTTTT
d_call: TRBD1
clone_size: .
j_call: TRBJ2-2
v_call: TRBV11-2

cdr3_aa: CATSPGTGGFKDPYEQYF
cdr3_nt: TGTGCCACCAGCCCCGGGACAGGGGGCTTTAAAGACCCCTACGAGCAGTACTTC
d_call: TRBD1
clone_size: .
j_call: TRBJ2-7
v_call: TRBV15

cdr3_aa: CASSLRLAENYNEQFF
cdr3_nt: TGTGCCAGCAGCTTGCGACTAGCGGAGAACTACAATGAGCAGTTCTTC
d_call: TRBD2
clone_size: .
j_call: TRBJ2-1
v_call: TRBV7-9

cdr3_aa: CASSPVVHTQYF
cdr3_nt: TGTGCCAGCAGCCCCGTCGTGCATACGCAGTATTTT
d_call: .
clone_size: .
j_call: TRBJ2-3
v_call: TRBV9

cdr3_aa: CASSLETNLYGYTF
cdr3_nt: TGCGCCAGCAGCTTGGAGACAAACCTCTATGGCTACACCTTC
d_call: .
clone_size: few
j_call: TRBJ1-2
v_call: TRBV5-1

cdr3_aa: CASSAVSYNEQFF
cdr3_nt: TGTGCCAGCAGCGCAGTGTCCTACAATGAGCAGTTCTTC
d_call: .
clone_size: .
j_call: TRBJ2-1
v_call: TRBV9

cdr3_aa: CASWLGTGPEKLFF
cdr3_nt: TGTGCCAGCTGGCTGGGGACAGGGCCCGAAAAACTGTTTTTT
d_call: TRBD1
clone_size: .
j_call: TRBJ1-4
v_call: TRBV18

cdr3_aa: CASSLSDPRVETQYF
cdr3_nt: TGCGCCAGCAGCCTGTCGGATCCTAGAGTGGAGACCCAGTACTTC
d_call: .
clone_size: .
j_call: TRBJ2-5
v_call: TRBV5-1

cdr3_aa: CASSEEWTSRNEQFF
cdr3_nt: TGTGCCAGCAGCGAGGAGTGGACTAGTCGCAATGAGCAGTTCTTC
d_call: TRBD2
clone_size: few
j_call: TRBJ2-1
v_call: TRBV7-9

cdr3_aa: CASSEIVGGYGYTF
cdr3_nt: TGTGCCAGCAGTGAAATCGTGGGCGGCTATGGCTACACCTTC
d_call: .
clone_size: many
j_call: TRBJ1-2
v_call: TRBV6-1

cdr3_aa: CASSPRWGASGNTIYF
cdr3_nt: TGTGCCAGCAGCCCCCGGTGGGGGGCCTCTGGAAACACCATATATTTT
d_call: .
clone_size: few
j_call: TRBJ1-3
v_call: TRBV7-2

cdr3_aa: CASSLTKTGLGPQHF
cdr3_nt: TGTGCCAGCAGTTTAACCAAGACAGGGTTGGGACCCCAGCATTTT
d_call: TRBD1
clone_size: few
j_call: TRBJ1-5
v_call: TRBV27